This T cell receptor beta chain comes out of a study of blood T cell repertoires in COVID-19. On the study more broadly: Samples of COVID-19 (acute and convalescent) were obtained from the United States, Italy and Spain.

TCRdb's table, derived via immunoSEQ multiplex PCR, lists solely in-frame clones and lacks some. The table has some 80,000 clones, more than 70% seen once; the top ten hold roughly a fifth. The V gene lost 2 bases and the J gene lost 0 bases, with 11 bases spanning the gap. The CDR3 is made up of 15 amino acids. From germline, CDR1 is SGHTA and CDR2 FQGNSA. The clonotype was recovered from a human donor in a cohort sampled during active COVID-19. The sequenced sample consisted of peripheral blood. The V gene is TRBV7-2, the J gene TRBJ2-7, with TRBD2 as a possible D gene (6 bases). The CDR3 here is CASSLYPGSSYEQYF. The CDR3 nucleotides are TGTGCCAGCAGCTTATATCCCGGGAGCTCCTACGAGCAGTACTTC. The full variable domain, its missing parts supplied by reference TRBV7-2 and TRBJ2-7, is GAGVSQSPSNKVTEKGKDVELRCDPISGHTALYWYRQSLGQGLEFLIYFQGNSAPDKSGLPSDRFSAERTGGSVSTLTIQRTQQEDSAVYLCASSLYPGSSYEQYFGPGTRLTVT.